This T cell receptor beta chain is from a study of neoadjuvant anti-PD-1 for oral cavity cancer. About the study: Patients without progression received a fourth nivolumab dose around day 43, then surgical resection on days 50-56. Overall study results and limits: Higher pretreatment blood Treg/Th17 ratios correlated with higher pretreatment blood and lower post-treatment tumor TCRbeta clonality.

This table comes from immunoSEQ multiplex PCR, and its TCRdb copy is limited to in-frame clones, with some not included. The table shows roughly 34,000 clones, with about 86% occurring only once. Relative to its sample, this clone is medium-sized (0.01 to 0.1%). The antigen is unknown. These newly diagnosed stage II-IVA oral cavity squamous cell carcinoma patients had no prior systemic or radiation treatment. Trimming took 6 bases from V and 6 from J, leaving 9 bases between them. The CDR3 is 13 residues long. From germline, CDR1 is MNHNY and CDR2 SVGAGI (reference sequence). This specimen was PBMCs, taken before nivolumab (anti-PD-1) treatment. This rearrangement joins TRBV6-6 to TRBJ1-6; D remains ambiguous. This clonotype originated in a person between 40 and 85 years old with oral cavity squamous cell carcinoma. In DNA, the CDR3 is TGTGCCAGCAGCAACCTATTTAATTCACCCCTCCACTTT. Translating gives CASSNLFNSPLHF.